Reported below is one TCR beta chain. Its matching antigen is unknown. Nested PCRs of around 15 and 9 cycles, two in total, were run on TCRalpha and TCRbeta cDNA. TCRdb reprocessed the 5' RACE reads and reports one entry per CDR3 protein, with no DNA. This listing includes a few hundred thousand distinct CDR3 sequences. These data are taken from a study of monozygotic twins with inflammatory bowel disease. Study-wide findings and caveats: Inverse Simpson values showed less TCRbeta diversity in IBD patients than in their healthy co-twins.

What was sequenced was blood. This receptor was identified in a human donor with ulcerative colitis or Crohn's disease, or a healthy co-twin of an affected twin (not recorded which).

The CDR3 region is CAINAGGVREQYF. The chain couples TRBV10-3 to TRBJ2-7; TCRdb selects TRBD2, and the lack of DNA leaves this call unchecked. The CDR3 runs to 13 residues. Germline V gives CDR1 ENHRY, CDR2 SYGVKD.